A single sample is the source of the 28 T cell receptor beta chains below, sequenced in a study of identical twins. TCRdb re-called the 5' RACE reads through MiXCR, storing one row per CDR3 protein. The profile shows 500,000 or so distinct CDR3 sequences, about 14% of them singletons. The same data also went into a second study, on yellow fever vaccine responses in identical twins.

Sequenced: CD4+ T cells sorted from blood. These receptors came from a woman between 18 and 29 years old in good health.

This clonotype was seen only a few times. The chain joins TRBV29-1 to TRBJ2-1; TRBD1 matches at 9 bases. V was pared by 1 base and J by 5 bases, with 12 bases of the junction left unmatched. From germline, CDR1 is SQVTM and CDR2 ANQGSEA. The CDR3 sequence is 17 residues long. The CDR3 coding sequence is TGCAGCGTTGAAGTTTGGTTAAAGACAGGGGGTAACAATGAGCAGTTCTTC. Translation: CSVEVWLKTGGNNEQFF.

The chain couples TRBV6-1 to TRBJ2-3, with TRBD2 as a possible D gene (6 bases). The CDR3 runs to 19 residues. Per the germline V gene, CDR1 is MNHNS and CDR2 is SASEGT. V dropped 5 bases and J dropped 2 bases, with 26 bases sitting between them. The CDR3 protein is CASSRGSGWGGGTTDTQYF. The CDR3 region has the DNA TGTGCCAGCAGTCGTGGTTCAGGGTGGGGTGGGGGGACCACAGATACGCAGTATTTT.

This clonotype occurred a few times. The chain joins TRBV4-1 to TRBJ2-7; D uncertain. V gave up 1 base and J gave up 3 bases, with 7 bases separating them. The CDR3 totals 13 residues. Germline V gene data show CDR1 as MGHRA and CDR2 as YSYEKL. In nucleotides, the CDR3 is TGCGCCAGCAGCCAAGGGGTGGTCTACGAGCAGTACTTC. Protein sequence: CASSQGVVYEQYF.

In this sample, this clonotype turned up many times. This chain connects TRBV6-2 or TRBV6-3 to TRBJ2-5; the match to TRBD2 covers 9 bases. This CDR3 has 13 amino acids. Germline V lookup: CDR1 MNHEY, CDR2 SVGEGT. With V trimmed by 4 bases and J by 5 bases, 2 bases remained unmatched. Here the CDR3 reads CASSFGLAETQYF. CDR3 sequence (DNA): TGTGCCAGCAGTTTTGGACTAGCGGAGACCCAGTACTTC.

In this sample, this clonotype turned up a few times. This CDR3 is CSASGGLDEQYF. CDR3 coding DNA: TGCAGTGCTAGTGGGGGCCTGGACGAGCAGTACTTC. This sequence joins TRBV20-1 and TRBJ2-7, with D possibly TRBD1 on 6 matching bases. The CDR3 spans 12 residues. The ends were cut back, 3 bases at V and 5 bases at J, with 11 bases in the middle. Germline-derived CDR1 and CDR2 are DFQATT and SNEGSKA (reference sequence).

This chain uses TRBV2 with TRBJ2-1; 7 nucleotides line up with TRBD2. Germline assignment: CDR1 SNHLY and CDR2 FYNNEI. The length of the CDR3 is 14 residues. The V and J ends lost 6 bases and 4 bases, in that order; junction bases with no gene match: 6. This CDR3 reads CASRRSGDYNEQFF. DNA of the CDR3: TGTGCCAGCAGGCGAAGCGGGGATTACAATGAGCAGTTCTTC.

The chain joins TRBV6-1 to TRBJ2-7; 7 positions match TRBD1. This CDR3 spans 15 amino acids. V was pared by 11 bases and J by 2 bases, with 15 bases of the junction left unmatched. In germline, CDR1 is MNHNS, CDR2 SASEGT. DNA of the CDR3: TGTGCCTGCAACCGGGACAGCCGGACCACCTACGAGCAGTACTTC. This translates into CACNRDSRTTYEQYF.

This clonotype was observed a few times. This CDR3 is CASSLEVFRQSTDTQYF. The CDR3 nucleotides read TGCGCCAGCAGCTTGGAGGTGTTTAGGCAAAGCACAGATACGCAGTATTTT. This chain connects TRBV5-1 to TRBJ2-3; D remains unclear. The ends were cut back, 0 bases at V and 0 bases at J, with 14 bases in the middle. The CDR3 is 17 residues long. Germline values: CDR1 SGHRS, CDR2 YFSETQ. Variable domain in full (rest from reference TRBV5-1 and TRBJ2-3): KAGVTQTPRYLIKTRGQQVTLSCSPISGHRSVSWYQQTPGQGLQFLFEYFSETQRNKGNFPGRFSGRQFSNSRSEMNVSTLELGDSALYLCASSLEVFRQSTDTQYFGPGTRLTVL.

This clonotype has more than one count but fewer than ten. The DNA for the CDR3 is TGTGCCATCAGTGACCTGGGGCGGGAGGGTCCAGATACGCAGTATTTT. Protein sequence: CAISDLGREGPDTQYF. This rearrangement joins TRBV10-3 to TRBJ2-3; TRBD2 matches at 9 bases. V gave up 3 bases and J gave up 4 bases; unmatched junction bases: 8. This CDR3 is built from 16 residues. CDR1 and CDR2 (germline): ENHRY, SYGVKD.

This clonotype was observed a handful of times. The J gene is TRBJ2-3, the V gene TRBV24-1; D tentatively fits TRBD1 or TRBD2 (5 bases each). CDR1 and CDR2 from the germline V gene are KGHDR and SFDVKD. The V and J ends lost 5 bases and 4 bases respectively, with 9 bases between them. This CDR3 is 13 amino acids long. The CDR3 nucleotides read TGTGCCACCAGTGTTCGAGGGGCAGATACGCAGTATTTT. This translates into CATSVRGADTQYF.

The rearrangement links TRBV10-3 to TRBJ2-5, with a possible D match to TRBD1 (5 bases). This CDR3 is 13 amino acids long. Germline values: CDR1 ENHRY, CDR2 SYGVKD. Trimming took off 4 bases at V and 4 bases at J, with 10 bases between the two ends. The DNA for the CDR3 is TGTGCCATCAGTGTTTTGGGGCCAGAGACCCAGTACTTC. This translates into CAISVLGPETQYF.

This clonotype was detected only a few times. CDR3 in amino acids: CASSLGGLAGGSASTDTQYF. CDR3 coding DNA: TGCGCCAGCAGCTTGGGGGGACTAGCGGGAGGGTCCGCTAGCACAGATACGCAGTATTTT. The V call is TRBV5-1, the J call TRBJ2-3; 16 positions match TRBD2. The CDR3 covers 20 residues. V dropped 0 bases and J dropped 0; count of bases not matched to a gene: 7. Germline V gene sequence: CDR1 SGHRS, CDR2 YFSETQ. Supplemented by reference TRBV5-1 and TRBJ2-3, the full variable domain reads KAGVTQTPRYLIKTRGQQVTLSCSPISGHRSVSWYQQTPGQGLQFLFEYFSETQRNKGNFPGRFSGRQFSNSRSEMNVSTLELGDSALYLCASSLGGLAGGSASTDTQYFGPGTRLTVL.

A note on this clonotype: Its ends do not fully match the called genes, so a read error is possible. This chain links TRBV7-7 with TRBJ2-7; D gene ambiguous. Germline V gene sequence: CDR1 SSHAT, CDR2 FNYEAQ (reference sequence). The CDR3 runs to 16 residues. The CDR3 sequence is CASSSLMGCYIYEQYF. The CDR3 DNA is TGTGCTAGCAGCTCGCTTATGGGCTGCTATATCTACGAGCAGTACTTC.

In its sample, this clonotype was seen many times. The chain recombines TRBV7-2 with TRBJ2-7; tentatively, D is TRBD2 (5 bases). The V gene lost 6 bases and the J gene lost 1 base, with 16 bases spanning the gap. The CDR3 consists of 15 residues. Germline V gives CDR1 SGHTA, CDR2 FQGNSA. The CDR3 loop is CASRSEAATSYEQYF. In nucleotides, the CDR3 is TGTGCCAGCAGGTCGGAGGCAGCCACTTCCTACGAGCAGTACTTC.

V usage is TRBV29-1 and J usage is TRBJ2-7; maybe TRBD1 (6 bases). Germline V gene sequence: CDR1 SQVTM, CDR2 ANQGSEA. V dropped 6 bases and J dropped 3 bases, with 15 bases sitting between them. CDR3 length equals 13 residues. Here the CDR3 DNA reads TGCAGCGTGGTGGGGACATTGGGCTACGAGCAGTACTTC. Translation: CSVVGTLGYEQYF.

This clonotype has just a few counts. The chain employs TRBV9 and TRBJ2-1, with 15 bases matching TRBD2. CDR3 length: 18 amino acids. Germline CDR1 is SGDLS and CDR2 is YYNGEE. After removal of 3 bases from V and 5 bases from J, the junction contained 9 bases not matched to a gene. CDR3 region: CASSAGPGLAGGNNEQFF. For the CDR3, the DNA is TGTGCCAGCAGCGCAGGACCGGGACTAGCGGGGGGTAACAATGAGCAGTTCTTC.

In its sample, this clonotype was seen a few times. In nucleotides, the CDR3 is TGTGCCAGCAGCAACATTCTACGGGGAGGGACTGAAGCTTTCTTT. Amino acid sequence: CASSNILRGGTEAFF. This sequence joins TRBV21-1 and TRBJ1-1. TRBV21-1 is designated a pseudogene. This CDR3 region has 15 residues.

This clonotype was detected only a few times. V is TRBV12-3 or TRBV12-4 and J is TRBJ2-7, with D tentatively TRBD2 (7 bases). The CDR3 has 14 amino acids. V was clipped by 2 bases and J by 3 bases, with 11 bases between them. This CDR3 reads CASSLRGAGYEQYF. DNA for the CDR3: TGTGCCAGCAGTTTACGGGGGGCCGGCTACGAGCAGTACTTC.

This clonotype was recorded many times. V and J are TRBV12-3 or TRBV12-4 and TRBJ2-1; 13 bases match TRBD2. The CDR3 consists of 17 residues. After removal of 5 bases from V and 6 bases from J, the junction contained 10 bases not matched to a gene. Here the CDR3 DNA reads TGTGCCAGCAGTCAGACTAGCGGGGGGACTTTAGGCAATGAGCAGTTCTTC. It is translated as CASSQTSGGTLGNEQFF.

As DNA, the CDR3 is TGTGCCAGCAGTGATAAACTAGCGGGAGTTAGAGATACGCAGTATTTT. This translates into CASSDKLAGVRDTQYF. The chain joins TRBV6-1 to TRBJ2-3; 11 bases align to TRBD2. The CDR3 covers 16 residues. Trimming removed 3 bases from V and 5 bases from J; junction bases left unmatched: 7. The germline V gene has CDR1 MNHNS and CDR2 SASEGT.

This clonotype occurred a few times. The chain employs TRBV5-1 and TRBJ2-1; unclear D gene. The V end was cut by 2 bases, the J end by 5 bases, with 8 bases between. In germline, CDR1 is SGHRS, CDR2 YFSETQ. The CDR3 loop spans 13 amino acids. The CDR3 loop is CASSLNVDNEQFF. The CDR3 nucleotides read TGCGCCAGCAGCTTAAACGTGGACAATGAGCAGTTCTTC.

The sample holds a few counts of this clonotype. A read error is possible here, since a much larger clone lies one base away. The rearrangement uses TRBV6-1 and TRBJ2-2; a possible D gene is TRBD2 (5 bases). V dropped 5 bases and J dropped 7 bases, with 14 bases sitting between them. The V gene's germline CDR1 is MNHNS and CDR2 SASEGT. The CDR3 runs to 14 residues. The CDR3: CASSTLEGIGELFF. The CDR3 nucleotides read TGTGCCAGCAGTACCCTTGAGGGCATCGGGGAGCTGTTTTTT.

This clonotype came up a few times. The V call is TRBV9, the J call TRBJ2-1, with 8 positions matching TRBD2. Germline assignment: CDR1 SGDLS and CDR2 YYNGEE. Losses at the gene ends were 0 bases for V and 0 bases for J; bases not matched to a gene: 8. This CDR3 has 18 amino acids. This CDR3 is CASSVGLAGKSSYNEQFF. DNA for the CDR3: TGTGCCAGCAGCGTAGGTCTAGCGGGCAAGAGCTCCTACAATGAGCAGTTCTTC. The full variable domain, in which reference TRBV9 and TRBJ2-1 provide the parts outside the CDR3, is DSGVTQTPKHLITATGQRVTLRCSPRSGDLSVYWYQQSLDQGLQFLIQYYNGEERAKGNILERFSAQQFPDLHSELNLSSLELGDSALYFCASSVGLAGKSSYNEQFFGPGTRLTVL.

This clonotype was picked up a small number of times. The chain links TRBV5-1 to TRBJ1-4; 9 bases align to TRBD1. Germline loops: CDR1 SGHRS, CDR2 YFSETQ. Trimming took 1 base from V and 7 from J; bases not matched to a gene: 5. The CDR3 has 15 amino acids. DNA of the CDR3: TGCGCCAGCAGCTTGACCGGACAGGGGTCTGAAAAACTGTTTTTT. Its protein is CASSLTGQGSEKLFF.

This clonotype was recorded at least ten times. The chain uses TRBV5-1 and TRBJ1-4; TRBD1 aligns across 9 bases. The CDR3 length is 14 residues. After removal of 4 bases from V and 7 bases from J, the junction contained 5 bases not matched to a gene. Per the germline V gene, CDR1 is SGHRS and CDR2 is YFSETQ. DNA of the CDR3: TGCGCCAGCAGCCTACAGGGGGCCGGTGAAAAACTGTTTTTT. This sequence encodes CASSLQGAGEKLFF.

This clonotype was seen a few times. The chain uses TRBV6-4 and TRBJ2-2, with TRBD1 identical over 8 bases. Per the germline V gene, CDR1 is MRHNA and CDR2 is SNTAGT. CDR3 length: 17 residues. Losses at the gene ends were 3 bases for V and 2 bases for J; bases not matched to a gene: 8. The CDR3 DNA sequence: TGTGCCAGCAGTGATCGACAGGGGACATTTAACACCGGGGAGCTGTTTTTT. Translating it yields CASSDRQGTFNTGELFF.

There are many counts of this clonotype. The chain recombines TRBV7-8 with TRBJ2-4; 9 positions match TRBD2. This CDR3 has 17 amino acids. Germline-derived CDR1 and CDR2 are SGHVS and FQNEAQ. Trimming removed 1 base from V and 6 bases from J; junction bases left unmatched: 10. DNA of the CDR3: TGTGCCAGCAGCTTAGATTCGGGCGGGGGGGCCGTAAACATTCAGTACTTC. It yields the protein CASSLDSGGGAVNIQYF. Drawing the rest from reference TRBV7-8 and TRBJ2-4, the complete variable domain is GAGVSQSPRYKVAKRGQDVALRCDPISGHVSLFWYQQALGQGPEFLTYFQNEAQLDKSGLPSDRFFAERPEGSVSTLKIQRTQQEDSAVYLCASSLDSGGGAVNIQYFGAGTRLSVL.

This clonotype was counted once. J is TRBJ2-2 and V is TRBV10-3; 14 bases match TRBD2. Per the germline V gene, CDR1 is ENHRY and CDR2 is SYGVKD. This CDR3 comprises 16 residues. V gave up 6 bases and J gave up 1 base; unmatched junction bases: 1. The CDR3 is CAIRGLAGGNTGELFF. Here the CDR3 DNA reads TGTGCCATCAGAGGACTAGCGGGAGGGAACACCGGGGAGCTGTTTTTT.